This T cell receptor (beta chain) appears in the sequencing data of a study of CD8 T cells in Susac syndrome. The CDR3 is 15 residues long. From germline, CDR1 is SQVTM and CDR2 ANQGSEA. V trimming: 7 bases; J trimming: 1 base; junction bases outside the gene matches: 4. With random hexamers, reverse transcription was performed on roughly 0.5 to 1 ug of RNA. MiXCR was run by TCRdb on the immunoSEQ multiplex PCR reads, yielding one entry per CDR3 protein. The sample lists 150,000 or so distinct CDR3 sequences, about 96% occurring once. As judged by recently defined diagnostic criteria, patients with Susac syndrome had definite or probable disease.

The sequencing input was CD4+ T cells from PBMCs. The rearrangement joins TRBV29-1 to TRBJ2-3, with 14 nucleotides matching TRBD2. The TCR originated in a human donor with Susac syndrome. The CDR3 protein is CSAGLAGVGTDTQYF. Written as DNA, the CDR3 is TGCAGCGCGGGACTAGCGGGGGTGGGCACAGATACGCAGTATTTT.